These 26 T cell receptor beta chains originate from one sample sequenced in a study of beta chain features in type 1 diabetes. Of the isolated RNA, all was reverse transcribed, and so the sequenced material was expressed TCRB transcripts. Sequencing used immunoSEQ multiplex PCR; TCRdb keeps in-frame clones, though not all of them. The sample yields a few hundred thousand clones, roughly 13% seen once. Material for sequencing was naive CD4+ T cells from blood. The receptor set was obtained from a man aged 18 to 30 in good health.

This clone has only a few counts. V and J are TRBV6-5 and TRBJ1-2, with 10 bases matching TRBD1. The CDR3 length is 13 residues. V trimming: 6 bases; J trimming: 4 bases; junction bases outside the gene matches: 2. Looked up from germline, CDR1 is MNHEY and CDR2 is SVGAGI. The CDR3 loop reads CASSRDRGYGYTF. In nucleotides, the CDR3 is TGTGCCAGCAGCCGGGACAGGGGCTATGGCTACACCTTC.

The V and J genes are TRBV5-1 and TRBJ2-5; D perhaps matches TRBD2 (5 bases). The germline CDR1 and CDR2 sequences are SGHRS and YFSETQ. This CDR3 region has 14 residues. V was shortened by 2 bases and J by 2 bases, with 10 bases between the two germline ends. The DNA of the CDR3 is TGCGCCAGCAGCTTCCGAGGGATACAAGAGACCCAGTACTTC. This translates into CASSFRGIQETQYF.

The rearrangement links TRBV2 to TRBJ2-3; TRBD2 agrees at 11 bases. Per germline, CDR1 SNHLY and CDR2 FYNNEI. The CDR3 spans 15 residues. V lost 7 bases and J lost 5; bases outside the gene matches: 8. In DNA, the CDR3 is TGTGCCAGCAACCTACTAGCGGGAGTTGGAGATACGCAGTATTTT. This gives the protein CASNLLAGVGDTQYF.

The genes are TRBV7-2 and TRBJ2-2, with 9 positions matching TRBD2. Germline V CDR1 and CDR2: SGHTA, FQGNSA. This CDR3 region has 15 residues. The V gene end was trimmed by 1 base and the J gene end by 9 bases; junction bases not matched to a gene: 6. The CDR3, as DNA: TGTGCCAGCAGCTTAGTACTAGCGGGTATACGGGAGCTGTTTTTT. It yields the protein CASSLVLAGIRELFF.

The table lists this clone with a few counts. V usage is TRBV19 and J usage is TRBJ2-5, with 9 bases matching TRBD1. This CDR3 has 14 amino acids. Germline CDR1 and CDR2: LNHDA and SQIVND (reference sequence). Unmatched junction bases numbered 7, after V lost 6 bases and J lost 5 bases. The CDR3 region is CASREDRGRETQYF. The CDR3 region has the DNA TGTGCCAGTAGGGAGGACAGGGGACGGGAGACCCAGTACTTC.

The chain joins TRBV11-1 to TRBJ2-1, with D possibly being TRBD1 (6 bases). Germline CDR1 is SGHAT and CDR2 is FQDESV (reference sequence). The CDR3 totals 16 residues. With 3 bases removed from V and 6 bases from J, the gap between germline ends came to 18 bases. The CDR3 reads CASSFRSAGAGNEQFF. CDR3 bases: TGTGCCAGCAGCTTTAGGTCGGCAGGGGCGGGCAATGAGCAGTTCTTC. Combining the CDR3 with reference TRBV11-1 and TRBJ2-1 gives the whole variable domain EAEVAQSPRYKITEKSQAVAFWCDPISGHATLYWYRQILGQGPELLVQFQDESVVDDSQLPKDRFSAERLKGVDSTLKIQPAELGDSAMYLCASSFRSAGAGNEQFFGPGTRLTVL.

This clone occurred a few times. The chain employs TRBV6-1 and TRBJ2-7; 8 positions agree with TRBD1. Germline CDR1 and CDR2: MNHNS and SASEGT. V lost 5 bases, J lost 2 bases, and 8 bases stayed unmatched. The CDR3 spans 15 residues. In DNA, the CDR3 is TGTGCCAGCAGTACCTTGGACAGGGCTCCCTACGAGCAGTACTTC. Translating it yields CASSTLDRAPYEQYF.

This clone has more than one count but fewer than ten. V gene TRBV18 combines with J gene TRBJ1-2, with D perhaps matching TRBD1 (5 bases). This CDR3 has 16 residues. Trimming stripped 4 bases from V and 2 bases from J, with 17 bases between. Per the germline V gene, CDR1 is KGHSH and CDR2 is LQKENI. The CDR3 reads CASSRDDTGSNYGYTF. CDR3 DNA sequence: TGTGCCAGCTCACGGGATGACACAGGTTCGAACTATGGCTACACCTTC.

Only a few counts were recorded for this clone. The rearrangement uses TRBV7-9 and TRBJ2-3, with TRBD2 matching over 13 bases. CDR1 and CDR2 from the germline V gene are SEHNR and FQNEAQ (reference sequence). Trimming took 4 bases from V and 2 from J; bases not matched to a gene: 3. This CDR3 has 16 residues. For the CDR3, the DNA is TGTGCCAGCAGCTCGGGACTAGCGGGGATCACAGATACGCAGTATTTT. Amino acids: CASSSGLAGITDTQYF.

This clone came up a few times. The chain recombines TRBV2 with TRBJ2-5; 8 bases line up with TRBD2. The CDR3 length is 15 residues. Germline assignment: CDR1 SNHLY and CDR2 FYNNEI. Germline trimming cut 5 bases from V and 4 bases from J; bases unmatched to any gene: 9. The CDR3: CASSPRAGGLETQYF. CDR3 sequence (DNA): TGTGCCAGCAGTCCCCGCGCGGGGGGTTTAGAGACCCAGTACTTC.

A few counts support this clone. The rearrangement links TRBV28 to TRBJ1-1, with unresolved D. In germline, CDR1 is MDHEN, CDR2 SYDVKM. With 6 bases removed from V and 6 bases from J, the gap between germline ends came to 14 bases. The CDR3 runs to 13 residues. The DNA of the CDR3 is TGTGCCAGCAGCGGGATAACCCATGCTGAAGCTTTCTTT. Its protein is CASSGITHAEAFF.

The CDR3 DNA follows: TGTGCCAGTAGTGCAGGGGCACGCCAGCCCCAGCATTTT. Protein sequence: CASSAGARQPQHF. The V call is TRBV19, the J call TRBJ1-5; maybe TRBD1 (6 bases). Germline lookup yields CDR1 LNHDA and CDR2 SQIVND (reference sequence). The CDR3 spans 13 residues. Trimming took off 5 bases at V and 7 bases at J, with 12 bases between the two ends.

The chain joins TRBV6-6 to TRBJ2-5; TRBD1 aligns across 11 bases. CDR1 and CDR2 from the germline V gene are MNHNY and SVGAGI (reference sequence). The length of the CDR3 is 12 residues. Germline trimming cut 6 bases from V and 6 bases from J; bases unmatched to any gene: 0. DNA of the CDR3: TGTGCCAGCAGGGACAGGGGGCAGACCCAGTACTTC. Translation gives CASRDRGQTQYF.

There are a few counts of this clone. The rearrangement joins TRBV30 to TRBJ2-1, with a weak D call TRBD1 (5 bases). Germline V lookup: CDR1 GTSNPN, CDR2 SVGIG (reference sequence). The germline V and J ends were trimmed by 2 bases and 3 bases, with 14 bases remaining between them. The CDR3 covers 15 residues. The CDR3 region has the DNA TGTGCCTGGAGTTTATTCCAGGGTAACTACAATGAGCAGTTCTTC. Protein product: CAWSLFQGNYNEQFF.

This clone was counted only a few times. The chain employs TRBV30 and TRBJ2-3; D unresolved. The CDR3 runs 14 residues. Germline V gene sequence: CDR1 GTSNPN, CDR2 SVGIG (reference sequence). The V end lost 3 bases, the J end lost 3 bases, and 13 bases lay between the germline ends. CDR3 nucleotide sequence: TGTGCCTGGAGGACTGGTTCCCAAACAGATACGCAGTATTTT. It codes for CAWRTGSQTDTQYF.

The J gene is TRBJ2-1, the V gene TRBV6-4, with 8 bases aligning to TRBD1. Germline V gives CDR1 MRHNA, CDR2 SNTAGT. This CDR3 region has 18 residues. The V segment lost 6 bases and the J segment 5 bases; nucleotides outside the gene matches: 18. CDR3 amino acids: CASSAEWAMGTGDNEQFF. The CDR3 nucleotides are TGTGCCAGCAGCGCGGAGTGGGCGATGGGGACAGGCGACAATGAGCAGTTCTTC.

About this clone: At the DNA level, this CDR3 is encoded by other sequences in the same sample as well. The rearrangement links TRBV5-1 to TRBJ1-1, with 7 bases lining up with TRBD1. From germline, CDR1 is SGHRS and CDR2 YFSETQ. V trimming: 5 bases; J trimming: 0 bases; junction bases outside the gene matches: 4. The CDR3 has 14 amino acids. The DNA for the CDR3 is TGCGCCAGCAGTCCGACAGGGATGAACACTGAAGCTTTCTTT. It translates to CASSPTGMNTEAFF.

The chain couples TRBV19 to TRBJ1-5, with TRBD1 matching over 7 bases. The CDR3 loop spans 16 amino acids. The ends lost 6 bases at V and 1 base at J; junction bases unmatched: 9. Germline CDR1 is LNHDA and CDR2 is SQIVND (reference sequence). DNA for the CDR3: TGTGCCAGTAGGCTACAGGGGACTGGGAGCAATCAGCCCCAGCATTTT. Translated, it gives CASRLQGTGSNQPQHF.

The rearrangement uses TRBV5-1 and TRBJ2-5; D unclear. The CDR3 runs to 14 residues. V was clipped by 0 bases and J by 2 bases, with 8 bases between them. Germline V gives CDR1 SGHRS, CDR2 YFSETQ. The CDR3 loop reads CASSLAASQETQYF. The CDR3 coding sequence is TGCGCCAGCAGCTTGGCAGCGAGTCAAGAGACCCAGTACTTC.

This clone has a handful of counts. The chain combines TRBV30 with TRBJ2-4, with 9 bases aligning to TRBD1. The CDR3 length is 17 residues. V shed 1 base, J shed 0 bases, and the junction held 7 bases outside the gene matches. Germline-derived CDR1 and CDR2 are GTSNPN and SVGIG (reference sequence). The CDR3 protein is CAWSGDRALGAKNIQYF. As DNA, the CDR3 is TGTGCCTGGAGTGGGGACAGGGCGTTGGGAGCCAAAAACATTCAGTACTTC. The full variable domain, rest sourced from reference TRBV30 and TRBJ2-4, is SQTIHQWPATLVQPVGSPLSLECTVEGTSNPNLYWYRQAAGRGLQLLFYSVGIGQISSEVPQNLSASRPQDRQFILSSKKLLLSDSGFYLCAWSGDRALGAKNIQYFGAGTRLSVL.

The DNA for the CDR3 is TGTGCCATCAGTGGGGAGGAAGGGGCTTTCTTT. It translates to CAISGEEGAFF. The genes are TRBV10-3 and TRBJ1-1; no clear D gene. The germline V gene encodes CDR1 ENHRY and CDR2 SYGVKD. The CDR3 loop spans 11 amino acids. V shed 4 bases and J shed 11 bases, with 11 bases lying between them.

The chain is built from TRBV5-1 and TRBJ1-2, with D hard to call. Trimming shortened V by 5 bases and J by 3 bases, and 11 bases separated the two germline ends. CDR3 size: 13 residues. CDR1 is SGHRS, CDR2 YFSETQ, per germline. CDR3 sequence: CASRTDGDYGYTF. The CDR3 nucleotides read TGCGCCAGCAGGACCGACGGAGACTATGGCTACACCTTC.

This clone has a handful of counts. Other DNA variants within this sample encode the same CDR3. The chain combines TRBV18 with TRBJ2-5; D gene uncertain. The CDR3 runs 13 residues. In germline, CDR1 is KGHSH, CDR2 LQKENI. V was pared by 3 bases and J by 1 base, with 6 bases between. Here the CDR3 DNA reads TGTGCCAGCTCACCTAGCATCCAAGAGACCCAGTACTTC. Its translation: CASSPSIQETQYF.

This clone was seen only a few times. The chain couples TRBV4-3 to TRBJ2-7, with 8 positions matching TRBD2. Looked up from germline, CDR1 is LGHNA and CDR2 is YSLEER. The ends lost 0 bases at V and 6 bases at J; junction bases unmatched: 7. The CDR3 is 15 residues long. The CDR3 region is CASSQDAGGLREQYF. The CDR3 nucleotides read TGCGCCAGCAGCCAAGATGCGGGAGGCCTCCGCGAGCAGTACTTC.

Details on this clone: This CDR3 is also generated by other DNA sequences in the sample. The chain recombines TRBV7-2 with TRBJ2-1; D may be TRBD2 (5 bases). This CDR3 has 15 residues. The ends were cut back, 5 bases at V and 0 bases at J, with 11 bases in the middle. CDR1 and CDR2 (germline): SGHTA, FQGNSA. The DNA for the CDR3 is TGTGCCAGCAGCCTGTCGGGAAGCTCCTACAATGAGCAGTTCTTC. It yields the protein CASSLSGSSYNEQFF.

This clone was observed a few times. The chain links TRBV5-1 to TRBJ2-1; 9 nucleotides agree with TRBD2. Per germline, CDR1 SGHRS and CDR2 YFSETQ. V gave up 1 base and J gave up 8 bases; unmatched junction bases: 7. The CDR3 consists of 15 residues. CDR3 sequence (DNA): TGCGCCAGCAGCTTGCGCCTAGCGGGATCGGATGAGCAGTTCTTC. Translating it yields CASSLRLAGSDEQFF.